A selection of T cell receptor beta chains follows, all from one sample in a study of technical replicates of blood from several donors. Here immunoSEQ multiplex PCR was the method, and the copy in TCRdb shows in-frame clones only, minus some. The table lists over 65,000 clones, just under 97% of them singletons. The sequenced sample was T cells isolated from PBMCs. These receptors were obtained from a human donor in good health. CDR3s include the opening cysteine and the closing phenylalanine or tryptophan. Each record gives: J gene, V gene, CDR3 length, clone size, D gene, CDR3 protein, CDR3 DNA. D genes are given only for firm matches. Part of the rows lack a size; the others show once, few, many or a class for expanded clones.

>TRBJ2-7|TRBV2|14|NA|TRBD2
CASTPAAGAYEQYF
TGTGCCAGCACTCCGGCGGCGGGAGCCTACGAGCAGTACTTC
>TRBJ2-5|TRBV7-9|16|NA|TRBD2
CASSPVSGGPLETQYF
TGTGCCAGCAGCCCGGTTAGCGGGGGGCCCCTTGAGACCCAGTACTTC
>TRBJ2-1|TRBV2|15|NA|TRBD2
CASSLLAGDYNEQFF
TGTGCCAGCAGCCTACTAGCGGGGGATTACAATGAGCAGTTCTTC
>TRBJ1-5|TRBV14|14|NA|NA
CASSPVAREQPQHF
TGTGCCAGCAGCCCCGTCGCCAGGGAACAGCCCCAGCATTTT
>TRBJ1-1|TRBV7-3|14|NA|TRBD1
CASSFGTGDTEAFF
TGTGCCAGCAGCTTTGGGACAGGGGACACTGAAGCTTTCTTT
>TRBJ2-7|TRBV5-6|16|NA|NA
CASSLSGGIYTYEQYF
TGTGCCAGCAGCTTGAGTGGGGGGATCTACACCTACGAGCAGTACTTC
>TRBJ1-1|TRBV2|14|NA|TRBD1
CASSPPGQDTEAFF
TGTGCCAGCAGTCCTCCGGGACAGGACACTGAAGCTTTCTTT
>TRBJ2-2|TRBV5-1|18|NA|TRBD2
CASSLGTSGRAGTGELFF
TGCGCCAGCAGCCTCGGGACTAGCGGGAGGGCCGGCACCGGGGAGCTGTTTTTT
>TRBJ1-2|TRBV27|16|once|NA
CASSLRGSDKLYGYTF
TGTGCCAGCAGTTTAAGGGGCTCGGACAAGCTTTATGGCTACACCTTC
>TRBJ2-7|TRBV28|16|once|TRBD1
CASSLFLTGGAAVEYF
TGTGCCAGCAGTTTATTTCTGACAGGGGGCGCCGCCGTTGAGTACTTC
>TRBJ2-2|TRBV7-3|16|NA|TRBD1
CASSGTGQGQTGELFF
TGTGCCAGCAGCGGTACGGGACAGGGGCAAACCGGGGAGCTGTTTTTT
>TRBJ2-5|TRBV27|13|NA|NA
CASSLLPRETQYF
TGTGCCAGCAGTTTACTCCCGAGGGAGACCCAGTACTTC
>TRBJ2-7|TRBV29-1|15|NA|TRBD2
CSVEGDSGSSYEQYF
TGCAGCGTTGAAGGGGATAGCGGGAGCTCCTACGAGCAGTACTTC
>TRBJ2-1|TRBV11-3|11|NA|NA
CASSLGSAQFF
TGTGCCAGCAGCTTAGGTAGCGCGCAGTTCTTC
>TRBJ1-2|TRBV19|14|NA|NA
CASSIEGQGKGYTF
TGTGCCAGTAGTATAGAGGGTCAGGGCAAAGGCTACACCTTC
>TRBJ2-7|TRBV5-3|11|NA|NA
CARSQDYEQYF
TGTGCCAGAAGCCAGGACTACGAGCAGTACTTC
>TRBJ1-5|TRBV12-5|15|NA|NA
CASGLSGAGGQPQHF
TGTGCTAGTGGTTTGAGTGGGGCAGGAGGGCAGCCCCAGCATTTT
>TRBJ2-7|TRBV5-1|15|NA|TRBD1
CASSSPMGQGGEQYF
TGCGCCAGCAGCTCTCCTATGGGACAGGGCGGCGAGCAGTACTTC
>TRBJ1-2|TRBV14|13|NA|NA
CASSPSDIYGYTF
TGTGCCAGCAGCCCATCGGACATCTATGGCTACACCTTC
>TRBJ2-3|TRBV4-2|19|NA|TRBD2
CASSQVGGGTRVGTDTQYF
TGTGCCAGCAGCCAAGTCGGCGGGGGGACTCGGGTCGGCACAGATACGCAGTATTTT
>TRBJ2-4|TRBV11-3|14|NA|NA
CASSGGDSGGIQYF
TGTGCCAGCAGCGGTGGAGATAGCGGAGGCATTCAGTACTTC
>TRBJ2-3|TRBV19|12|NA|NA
CVSSWGADTQYF
TGTGTCAGTAGTTGGGGGGCAGATACGCAGTATTTT
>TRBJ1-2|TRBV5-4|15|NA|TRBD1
CASSLGQGEWYGYTF
TGTGCCAGCAGCCTTGGACAGGGAGAGTGGTATGGCTACACCTTC
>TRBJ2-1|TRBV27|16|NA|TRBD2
CASYSGAAGSYNEQFF
TGTGCCAGCTACAGCGGGGCGGCGGGGTCCTACAATGAGCAGTTCTTC
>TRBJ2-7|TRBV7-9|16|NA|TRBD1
CASQRPGQGTAYEQYF
TGTGCCAGCCAAAGGCCGGGACAGGGTACTGCCTACGAGCAGTACTTC
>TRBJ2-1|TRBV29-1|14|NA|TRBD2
CSVERTSANNEQFF
TGCAGCGTTGAACGGACTAGCGCAAACAATGAGCAGTTCTTC
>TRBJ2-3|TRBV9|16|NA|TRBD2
CASSVLLAGSTDTQYF
TGTGCCAGCAGCGTCTTACTAGCGGGGTCCACAGATACGCAGTATTTT
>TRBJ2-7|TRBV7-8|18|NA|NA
CASSQTGQGPRSSYEQYF
TGTGCCAGCAGCCAAACGGGGCAGGGGCCACGGAGCTCCTACGAGCAGTACTTC
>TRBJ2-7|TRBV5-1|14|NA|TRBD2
CASSFGGSPSEQYF
TGCGCCAGCAGCTTTGGCGGGAGTCCCTCCGAGCAGTACTTC
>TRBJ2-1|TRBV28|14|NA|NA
CASSLGPSYNEQFF
TGTGCCAGCAGCCTGGGGCCCTCCTACAATGAGCAGTTCTTC
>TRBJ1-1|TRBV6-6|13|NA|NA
CASSYSGETEAFF
TGTGCCAGCAGTTATAGTGGTGAAACTGAAGCTTTCTTT
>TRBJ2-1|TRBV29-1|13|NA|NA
CSVRGPNYNEQFF
TGCAGCGTTCGAGGGCCTAACTACAATGAGCAGTTCTTC
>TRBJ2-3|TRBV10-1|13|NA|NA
CASSESLVDTQYF
TGCGCCAGCAGTGAGAGCCTAGTAGATACGCAGTATTTT
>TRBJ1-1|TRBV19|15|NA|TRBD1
CASSRTGEGVTEAFF
TGTGCCAGTAGCCGTACAGGGGAAGGTGTCACTGAAGCTTTCTTT
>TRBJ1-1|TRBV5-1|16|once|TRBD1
CASSLVIGGAYTEAFF
TGCGCCAGCAGCTTGGTTATAGGGGGCGCGTACACTGAAGCTTTCTTT
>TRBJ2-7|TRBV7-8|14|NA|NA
CASSSDWLSYEQYF
TGTGCCAGCAGCTCTGACTGGCTCTCCTACGAGCAGTACTTC
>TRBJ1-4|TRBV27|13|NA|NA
CASSSYRDGKLFF
TGTGCCAGCAGTTCATACAGGGATGGAAAACTGTTTTTT
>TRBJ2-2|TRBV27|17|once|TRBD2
CASSPRGSGSRGGELFF
TGTGCCAGCAGTCCCCGGGGTAGCGGGAGCAGGGGCGGGGAGCTGTTTTTT
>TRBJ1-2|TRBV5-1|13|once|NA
CASSTDSNYGYTF
TGCGCCAGCAGCACGGACAGTAACTATGGCTACACCTTC
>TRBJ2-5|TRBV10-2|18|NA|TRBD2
CASKPGLAGGWRQETQYF
TGCGCCAGCAAGCCCGGACTAGCGGGAGGGTGGCGTCAAGAGACCCAGTACTTC
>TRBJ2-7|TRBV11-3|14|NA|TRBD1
CASSSPGQGREQYF
TGTGCCAGCAGCTCGCCGGGACAGGGGCGCGAGCAGTACTTC
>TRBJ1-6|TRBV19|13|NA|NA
CASSPTVDNTLHF
TGTGCCAGTAGTCCGACGGTGGACAACACCCTCCACTTT
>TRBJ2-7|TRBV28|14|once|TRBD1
CASSLGQGTYEQYF
TGTGCCAGCAGCCTGGGACAGGGGACCTACGAGCAGTACTTC
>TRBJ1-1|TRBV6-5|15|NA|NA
CASNILGGMNTEAFF
TGTGCCAGCAATATCCTCGGGGGGATGAACACTGAAGCTTTCTTT
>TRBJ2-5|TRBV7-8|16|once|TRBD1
CASSRQGALYQETQYF
TGTGCCAGCAGCCGGCAGGGGGCTTTGTACCAAGAGACCCAGTACTTC
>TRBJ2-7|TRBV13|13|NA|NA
CASSLSGVGEQYF
TGTGCCAGCAGCTTATCCGGGGTGGGCGAGCAGTACTTC
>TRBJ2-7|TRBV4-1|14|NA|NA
CASSQLDRTYEQYF
TGCGCCAGCAGCCAGCTCGACAGAACCTACGAGCAGTACTTC
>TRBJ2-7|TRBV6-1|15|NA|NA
CASSVRSDQGWEQYF
TGTGCCAGCAGTGTAAGATCCGATCAGGGGTGGGAGCAGTACTTC
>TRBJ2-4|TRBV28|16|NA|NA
CASSFWPHLARNIQYF
TGTGCCAGCAGTTTCTGGCCCCATTTAGCCAGAAACATTCAGTACTTC
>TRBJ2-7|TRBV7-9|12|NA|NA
CASSLSSREQYF
TGTGCCAGCAGCTTATCCAGTCGCGAGCAGTACTTC
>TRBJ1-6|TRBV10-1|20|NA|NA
CASSTGRLHASGAYNSPLHF
TGCGCCAGCAGTACGGGAAGGCTCCACGCTTCAGGCGCCTATAATTCACCCCTCCACTTT
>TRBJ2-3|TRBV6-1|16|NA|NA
CASSEGWAGSTDTQYF
TGTGCCAGCAGTGAAGGGTGGGCAGGTAGCACAGATACGCAGTATTTT
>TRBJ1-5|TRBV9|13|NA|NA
CASSATPNQPQHF
TGTGCCAGCAGCGCAACTCCTAATCAGCCCCAGCATTTT
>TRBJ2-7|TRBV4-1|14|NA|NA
CASSQDLAPYEQYF
TGCGCCAGCAGCCAAGATCTAGCCCCCTACGAGCAGTACTTC
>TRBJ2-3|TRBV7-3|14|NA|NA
CASSSQGYPDTQYF
TGTGCCAGCAGCTCACAGGGCTACCCAGATACGCAGTATTTT
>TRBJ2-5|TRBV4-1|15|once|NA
CASSQSLAREETQYF
TGCGCCAGCAGCCAATCTCTGGCCAGGGAAGAGACCCAGTACTTC
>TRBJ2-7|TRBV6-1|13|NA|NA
CASTSQNLNEQYF
TGTGCCAGCACATCACAGAATCTGAACGAGCAGTACTTC
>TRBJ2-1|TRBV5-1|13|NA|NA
CASSALVGNEQFF
TGCGCCAGCAGCGCCCTTGTGGGCAATGAGCAGTTCTTC